What follows are 18 T cell receptor beta chains derived from one specimen sequenced in a study of shared clonotypes between healthy human individuals. Data came from immunoSEQ multiplex PCR; TCRdb stores just in-frame clones and leaves some out. Of approximately 700,000 clones listed, about 80% are singletons. The sequenced sample was memory CD4+ T cells sorted from blood. The subset: CD45RA-negative fraction. The receptors stem from a woman under 40 in good health.

Concerning this clone itself: This may be a read error: a much more frequent sequence differs by one nucleotide. The CDR3 bases are TGCGCCAGCAGCTGGGAAGGGAACACTGAAGCTTTCTTT. This codes for CASSWEGNTEAFF. The rearrangement joins TRBV5-1 to TRBJ1-1; D gene ambiguous. This CDR3 region has 13 residues. V lost 3 bases and J lost 1, with 7 bases in between. The germline CDR1 and CDR2 sequences are SGHRS and YFSETQ. The variable domain in full, completed from reference TRBV5-1 and TRBJ1-1, reads KAGVTQTPRYLIKTRGQQVTLSCSPISGHRSVSWYQQTPGQGLQFLFEYFSETQRNKGNFPGRFSGRQFSNSRSEMNVSTLELGDSALYLCASSWEGNTEAFFGQGTRLTVV.

The chain has TRBV5-4 and TRBJ2-6; no clear D gene. Trimming cost V 5 bases and J 6 bases, with 12 bases left between them. CDR1 and CDR2 from the germline V gene are SGHNT and YYREEE (reference sequence). The CDR3 length is 14 residues. The CDR3 nucleotides are TGTGCCAGCAGGCCAAGTTGGGAGGCCAACGTCCTGACTTTC. Its translation: CASRPSWEANVLTF. The full variable domain, in which reference TRBV5-4 and TRBJ2-6 provide the parts outside the CDR3, is ETGVTQSPTHLIKTRGQQVTLRCSSQSGHNTVSWYQQALGQGPQFIFQYYREEENGRGNFPPRFSGLQFPNYSSELNVNALELDDSALYLCASRPSWEANVLTFGAGSRLTVL.

The rearrangement uses TRBV5-5 and TRBJ1-4; no firm D call. The germline V gene encodes CDR1 SGHKS and CDR2 YYEKEE (reference sequence). The CDR3 is made up of 16 amino acids. Trimming took off 1 base at V and 3 bases at J, with 13 bases between the two ends. This CDR3 is CASSLSPSVPNEKLFF. CDR3 sequence (DNA): TGTGCCAGCAGCTTGTCCCCATCGGTACCTAATGAAAAACTGTTTTTT.

The rearrangement links TRBV19 to TRBJ2-1; 8 positions agree with TRBD2. V gave up 6 bases and J gave up 4 bases; unmatched junction bases: 8. This CDR3 has 15 residues. CDR1 is LNHDA, CDR2 SQIVND, per germline (reference sequence). DNA for the CDR3: TGTGCCAGTAGCGGACTAGCAGTAGTATACAATGAGCAGTTCTTC. This translates into CASSGLAVVYNEQFF.

This rearrangement joins TRBV5-1 to TRBJ1-2; the D gene is possibly TRBD1 (6 bases). CDR1 and CDR2 from the germline V gene are SGHRS and YFSETQ. The CDR3 has 13 residues. V gave up 3 bases and J gave up 8 bases, with 14 bases separating them. CDR3 sequence reads: CASSSGQNQGYTF. In DNA, the CDR3 is TGCGCCAGCAGCTCCGGACAGAATCAGGGCTACACCTTC.

This clone was picked up many times. The sample holds other DNA sequences that translate to the same CDR3. The V call is TRBV6-1, the J call TRBJ1-5; TRBD1 matches at 9 bases. Germline CDR1 and CDR2: MNHNS and SASEGT. CDR3 length: 15 amino acids. The V segment lost 3 bases and the J segment 3 bases; nucleotides outside the gene matches: 3. The CDR3 here is CASSDNRGPNQPQHF. The DNA for the CDR3 is TGTGCCAGCAGTGACAACAGGGGGCCCAATCAGCCCCAGCATTTT.

The chain has TRBV15 and TRBJ1-5, with D unresolved. V was clipped by 3 bases and J by 8 bases, with 11 bases between them. Germline CDR1 LNHNV, CDR2 YYDKDF (reference sequence). This CDR3 region has 13 residues. The CDR3 spells CATSRGFEEPQHF. CDR3 sequence (DNA): TGTGCCACCAGCAGGGGGTTCGAGGAGCCCCAGCATTTT.

The chain uses TRBV2 and TRBJ1-5; tentative D call: TRBD1 (5 bases). CDR3 length: 11 amino acids. The germline V gene encodes CDR1 SNHLY and CDR2 FYNNEI. V was pared by 6 bases and J by 8 bases, with 8 bases between. CDR3 loop: CASRGGEPQHF. The CDR3 coding sequence is TGTGCCAGCAGGGGGGGGGAGCCCCAGCATTTT. Combining the CDR3 with reference TRBV2 and TRBJ1-5 gives the whole variable domain EPEVTQTPSHQVTQMGQEVILRCVPISNHLYFYWYRQILGQKVEFLVSFYNNEISEKSEIFDDQFSVERPDGSNFTLKIRSTKLEDSAMYFCASRGGEPQHFGDGTRLSIL.

The gene calls are TRBV5-4 and TRBJ2-2; unclear D gene. Per germline, CDR1 SGHNT and CDR2 YYREEE (reference sequence). The CDR3 runs to 13 residues. The V and J ends lost 2 bases and 6 bases respectively, with 8 bases between them. The CDR3 is CASSFVLSGELFF. The CDR3 DNA follows: TGTGCCAGCAGCTTTGTTCTGTCCGGGGAGCTGTTTTTT.

About this clone: The sample contains more than one DNA sequence encoding this CDR3. This chain links TRBV11-3 with TRBJ2-5; TRBD1 matches 7 bases. V was pared by 6 bases and J by 2 bases, with 3 bases of the junction left unmatched. This CDR3 is 13 amino acids long. The germline CDR1 and CDR2 sequences are SGHNT and YENEEA. The CDR3, as DNA: TGTGCCAGCAGTCAGGGACAGCAAGAGACCCAGTACTTC. This encodes CASSQGQQETQYF.

Worth noting for this clone: This likely came from a read error, as a far larger clone is one base away. The chain uses TRBV7-9 and TRBJ2-5; D is tentatively TRBD1 or TRBD2 (5 bases each). Trimming took off 5 bases at V and 14 bases at J, with 30 bases between the two ends. The germline gives CDR1 SEHNR, CDR2 FQNEAQ (reference sequence). The CDR3 runs 16 residues. In DNA, the CDR3 is TGTGCCAGCAGCCAGACAATGGGGACGGGGAACTACGAGCAATACTTC. Its protein product is CASSQTMGTGNYEQYF.

The V and J genes are TRBV7-9 and TRBJ2-7, with TRBD2 matching over 10 bases. Looked up from germline, CDR1 is SEHNR and CDR2 is FQNEAQ (reference sequence). CDR3 length: 15 residues. V was pared by 4 bases and J by 2 bases, with 5 bases of the junction left unmatched. The CDR3 nucleotides read TGTGCCAGCAGCTACCTCACTAGCGGGACCTACGAGCAGTACTTC. Translating it yields CASSYLTSGTYEQYF.

The chain is built from TRBV29-1 and TRBJ1-5; 8 nucleotides agree with TRBD1. Trimming took 6 bases from V and 7 from J; bases not matched to a gene: 8. The germline V gene encodes CDR1 SQVTM and CDR2 ANQGSEA. The CDR3 runs to 13 residues. The CDR3 here is CSVTEQGGQPQHF. CDR3 DNA sequence: TGCAGCGTCACCGAACAGGGGGGGCAGCCCCAGCATTTT. The full variable domain, rest sourced from reference TRBV29-1 and TRBJ1-5, is SAVISQKPSRDICQRGTSLTIQCQVDSQVTMMFWYRQQPGQSLTLIATANQGSEATYESGFVIDKFPISRPNLTFSTLTVSNMSPEDSSIYLCSVTEQGGQPQHFGDGTRLSIL.

The chain carries TRBV25-1 and TRBJ1-5; TRBD1 matches 10 bases. CDR3 length: 17 amino acids. From germline, CDR1 is MGHDK and CDR2 SYGVNS. The junction had 6 bases not matched to a gene; V was cut back by 3 bases and J by 1 base. The CDR3 DNA sequence: TGTGCCAGCAGTGAGGGGACAGGGGCGAAGAGCAATCAGCCCCAGCATTTT. This translates into CASSEGTGAKSNQPQHF.

The J gene is TRBJ2-1, the V gene TRBV2; 11 nucleotides line up with TRBD2. The CDR3 totals 13 residues. J was trimmed by 7 bases and V by 8 bases; bases with no gene match: 4. Germline CDR1 is SNHLY and CDR2 is FYNNEI. The CDR3 loop is CASDRLAGNEQFF. The CDR3 nucleotides read TGTGCCAGCGATAGACTAGCGGGAAATGAGCAGTTCTTC.

The chain joins TRBV30 to TRBJ1-4, with no clear D. Germline V gene data show CDR1 as GTSNPN and CDR2 as SVGIG (reference sequence). The CDR3 runs to 13 residues. The V end lost 2 bases, the J end lost 7 bases, and 11 bases lay between the germline ends. The CDR3 here is CAWSRGGLEKLFF. CDR3 DNA sequence: TGTGCCTGGAGTCGGGGAGGACTTGAAAAACTGTTTTTT.

Regarding this clone: The same CDR3 also results from other DNA sequences found in this sample. The chain combines TRBV11-2 with TRBJ2-3, with 7 bases identical to TRBD2. CDR1 SGHAT and CDR2 FQNNGV come from the germline V gene. The trim removed 5 bases at V and 5 bases at J, leaving 1 base unmatched. This CDR3 is built from 12 residues. DNA for the CDR3: TGTGCCAGCAGCCGGGAGGTAGATACGCAGTATTTT. It codes for CASSREVDTQYF.

There are a few counts of this clone. The same CDR3 arises from other DNA sequences in this sample as well. The chain uses TRBV27 and TRBJ2-1; D perhaps matches TRBD1 (6 bases). Between the trimmed V and J ends, which lost 0 bases and 9 bases, there was a span of 6 bases. The CDR3 has 12 residues. Germline loops: CDR1 MNHEY, CDR2 SMNVEV (reference sequence). The CDR3: CASSLSRGEQFF. The DNA for the CDR3 is TGTGCCAGCAGTTTATCCAGGGGTGAGCAGTTCTTC.